The T cell receptor (beta chain) described here comes from a study of blood T cell repertoires in COVID-19. In the study overall: The analysed material was cDNA or gDNA that came from T cells, B-cell-depleted T cells, or PBMCs.

The CDR3 loop spans 17 amino acids. Per the germline V gene, CDR1 is SGHDT and CDR2 is YYEEEE. Trimming took 4 bases from V and 4 from J; bases not matched to a gene: 10. The protocol was immunoSEQ multiplex PCR, while the TCRdb copy is restricted to in-frame clones and leaves out a portion. The profile shows over 300,000 clones, about 82% of them singletons. The chain couples TRBV5-6 to TRBJ2-3, with TRBD1 identical over 12 bases. The sample comprised peripheral blood. This clonotype was sampled from a human donor in a cohort sampled during active COVID-19. Here the CDR3 DNA reads TGTGCCAGCAGCCCAAGCCGGGACAGGGGGCTCGCAGATACGCAGTATTTT. Amino acids: CASSPSRDRGLADTQYF.